Described below is a single T cell receptor beta chain sequence and its context. Its antigen target is currently unknown. No quality values exist for individual bases; no much larger clone is one base distant. Taken from cysteine to phenylalanine, the CDR3 has 14 residues. This entry keeps only the CDR3 DNA: 42 bases, framed from base 1. V and J are truncated by 3 bases and 8 bases respectively, leaving an intervening sequence of 15 bases. Looking up the germline V gene yields CDR1 KGHDR and CDR2 SFDVKD. This record comes from a study of T cell responses to AZD1222 COVID-19 vaccine (dated by TCRdb to the early 2020s). In terms of the full investigation: AZD1222 recipients given second doses at about 4 weeks or at about 12 weeks were pooled, since spike-specific TCR depth and breadth were not found to differ between the two schedules. TCR sequencing covered roughly 230 trial participants: 200 to 210 given two doses of AZD1222 and 26 given two doses of MenACWY control vaccine. Enrollment into the trials was organized by age into subgroups of 18-55, 56-69 and 70-plus years, and those subgroups contained roughly 150, 30 and 60 TCR-sequenced participants, respectively. On the study overall, not on this receptor specifically: Spike-specific TCR breadth and depth rose significantly after two AZD1222 doses compared with day 0 and with MenACWY recipients. Reportedly, almost half of the unique spike-specific TCRs recognized epitopes lying outside the regions that are mutated in the B.1.351 and B.1.1.7 variants. Participants were mostly white British and included more females than males, and it was suggested by the authors that clonal diversity may have been underestimated. The whole spike protein was spanned by vaccine-associated CD4 TCRs, and dominant responses were seen in regions 160-218 and 743-854. In the small 56-69-year group, the increase in depth fell short of significance, most likely because of low power. Conclusions about previously exposed vaccinees are limited because only 6 or 7 AZD1222 recipients were SARS-CoV-2 seropositive at baseline. Because no day 14 peak-response samples were available, the repertoires could be characterized only after the peak T cell response.

The CDR3 regions of human TCRbeta chains were subjected to immunosequencing. In the original analysis: TCRs in the repertoires were matched against a reference library of SARS-CoV-2-specific TCRs that had been generated with the MIRA antigen-specificity platform. Breadth meant the fraction of unique TCRs that were SARS-CoV-2-associated, whereas depth meant the fraction of total T cells that were SARS-CoV-2-associated. Using the MIRA data, every spike-specific TCR was mapped to the spike region that the TCR reacted to and assigned to either a CD4 or a CD8 class. Log10-transformed breadth and depth values were compared by one-way ANOVA with Sidak's multiple comparisons tests. TCRdb re-hosts the immuneACCESS table, in-frame sequences only. Its copies lack some clones; in the studies checked, an unresolved V gene accounts for under half of them, and the cause for the rest is not known. That table furnishes V, J and clone size, whereas the DNA furnished D and trimming. The sample table contains roughly 67,000 clones; only one count was recorded for roughly 88% of them. The top ten constitute less than 20% of the sample.

What the time point label conveys for this sample: baseline before first vaccination. Vaccinee samples came from UK trials COV001 and COV002, including a single-blind randomized controlled phase 2/3 trial of AZD1222 (ChAdOx1 nCoV-19) in healthy adults. Trial participant PBMC samples were collected at day 0 and day 28 after the second dose for TCRbeta chain sequencing. This material consisted of peripheral blood, taken on day 0 of AZD1222 vaccination. The chain was built from TRBV24-1 and TRBJ1-2; TRBD1 is a possible D gene, resting on 5 matching bases. The clonotype originates from an adult in good health. Read as DNA, the sequence is TGTGCCACCAGTGATAGGCGGGACGTGAAGGGCTACACCTTC. This translates into CATSDRRDVKGYTF.